The 24 T cell receptor beta chains reported below all come from one sample, sequenced in a study of blood T cell repertoires in COVID-19. Data came from immunoSEQ multiplex PCR; TCRdb stores just in-frame clones and leaves some out. In the table there are roughly 260,000 clones, 70% to 90% of which are singletons. Sequencing used peripheral blood. The receptors were sampled from a woman aged 40 to 55 with acute or convalescent COVID-19.

Of note for this clone: At the DNA level, this CDR3 is encoded by other sequences in the same sample as well. The chain employs TRBV18 and TRBJ1-2; D perhaps matches TRBD1 (6 bases). Germline CDR1 KGHSH, CDR2 LQKENI. Between the trimmed V and J ends, which lost 6 bases and 2 bases, there was a span of 10 bases. This CDR3 contains 13 residues. CDR3 bases: TGTGCCAGCTCTCCCGACAGGAACTATGGCTACACCTTC. This translates into CASSPDRNYGYTF. The entire variable domain, with the rest obtained from reference TRBV18 and TRBJ1-2, is as follows: NAGVMQNPRHLVRRRGQEARLRCSPMKGHSHVYWYRQLPEEGLKFMVYLQKENIIDESGMPKERFSAEFPKEGPSILRIQQVVRGDSAAYFCASSPDRNYGYTFGSGTRLTVV.

The rearrangement links TRBV9 to TRBJ1-5, with 7 nucleotides matching TRBD1. The V and J ends lost 5 bases and 4 bases, in that order; junction bases with no gene match: 6. Germline-derived CDR1 and CDR2 are SGDLS and YYNGEE. The CDR3 has 14 amino acids. Here the CDR3 reads CASSAGQPNQPQHF. The CDR3 coding sequence is TGTGCCAGCAGTGCGGGACAGCCTAATCAGCCCCAGCATTTT.

The rearrangement joins TRBV4-2 to TRBJ1-2; 10 nucleotides match TRBD1. The germline gives CDR1 LGHNA, CDR2 YNFKEQ. This CDR3 comprises 14 residues. The V gene end was trimmed by 1 base and the J gene end by 5 bases; junction bases not matched to a gene: 1. In DNA form, the CDR3 reads TGTGCCAGCAGCCAAGGGACAGGGGGTTATGGCTACACCTTC. It yields the protein CASSQGTGGYGYTF.

J is TRBJ1-1 and V is TRBV6-5; 11 bases are a match to TRBD1. The CDR3 loop spans 14 amino acids. The germline V gene has CDR1 MNHEY and CDR2 SVGAGI. Trimming cost V 6 bases and J 4 bases; bases outside gene matches: 4. CDR3 in amino acids: CASSRDRGVTEAFF. CDR3 nucleotide sequence: TGTGCCAGCAGCCGGGACAGGGGGGTCACTGAAGCTTTCTTT.

The chain is built from TRBV2 and TRBJ1-4, with 7 positions matching TRBD1. Germline CDR1 and CDR2: SNHLY and FYNNEI. The CDR3 consists of 14 residues. V dropped 6 bases and J dropped 4; count of bases not matched to a gene: 5. Written as DNA, the CDR3 is TGTGCCAGCAGGAGGCGGGACAGTAATGAAAAACTGTTTTTT. This sequence encodes CASRRRDSNEKLFF. Drawing the rest from reference TRBV2 and TRBJ1-4, the complete variable domain is EPEVTQTPSHQVTQMGQEVILRCVPISNHLYFYWYRQILGQKVEFLVSFYNNEISEKSEIFDDQFSVERPDGSNFTLKIRSTKLEDSAMYFCASRRRDSNEKLFFGSGTQLSVL.

This clone is a singleton in its sample. The rearrangement links TRBV9 to TRBJ1-1; TRBD1 agrees at 7 bases. The CDR3 spans 16 residues. V shed 2 bases, J shed 9 bases, and the junction held 16 bases outside the gene matches. From germline, CDR1 is SGDLS and CDR2 YYNGEE. CDR3 sequence reads: CASSVGLDRRDLKAFF. CDR3 nucleotide sequence: TGTGCCAGCAGCGTCGGCTTGGACAGGCGTGATCTCAAAGCTTTCTTT.

V and J are TRBV27 and TRBJ1-2; possibly TRBD1 for D (6 bases). With 3 bases removed from V and 13 bases from J, the gap between germline ends came to 12 bases. Germline assignment: CDR1 MNHEY and CDR2 SMNVEV (reference sequence). The CDR3 sequence is 11 residues long. The CDR3 sequence: CASSFGGQVTF. The CDR3 DNA is TGTGCCAGCAGTTTTGGGGGACAAGTCACCTTC.

The rearrangement links TRBV7-9 to TRBJ1-1; no reliable D call. The V gene's germline CDR1 is SEHNR and CDR2 FQNEAQ (reference sequence). Trimming left V 1 base short and J 10 bases short, with 10 bases between. The CDR3 is 12 amino acids. The CDR3: CASSLGGSGAFF. In DNA, the CDR3 is TGTGCCAGCAGCTTAGGCGGGTCAGGAGCTTTCTTT. Looking up the rest from reference TRBV7-9 and TRBJ1-1 gives the full variable domain: DTGVSQNPRHKITKRGQNVTFRCDPISEHNRLYWYRQTLGQGPEFLTYFQNEAQLEKSRLLSDRFSAERPKGSFSTLEIQRTEQGDSAMYLCASSLGGSGAFFGQGTRLTVV.

The chain recombines TRBV11-2 with TRBJ1-5; D remains unclear. This CDR3 has 12 residues. V was trimmed by 5 bases and J by 5 bases, leaving 7 bases between them. Germline lookup yields CDR1 SGHAT and CDR2 FQNNGV. DNA of the CDR3: TGTGCCAGCAGCAACATCCATCAGCCCCAGCATTTT. Amino acid sequence: CASSNIHQPQHF.

J is TRBJ2-2 and V is TRBV7-2; D is possibly TRBD1 (6 bases). Germline CDR1 is SGHTA and CDR2 is FQGNSA. Trimming took off 6 bases at V and 1 base at J, with 12 bases between the two ends. This CDR3 spans 15 amino acids. Written as DNA, the CDR3 is TGTGCCAGCAGATACAGGGCCGAGAACACCGGGGAGCTGTTTTTT. Translating it yields CASRYRAENTGELFF.

Only one count was recorded for this clone. This rearrangement joins TRBV5-4 to TRBJ2-5; tentatively, D is TRBD2 (5 bases). Germline V CDR1 and CDR2: SGHNT, YYREEE (reference sequence). Trimming shortened V by 6 bases and J by 3 bases, and 21 bases separated the two germline ends. The CDR3 loop spans 16 amino acids. CDR3 nucleotides: TGTGCCAGCACCCCTAGGATCGGGGATCCAAAAGAGACCCAGTACTTC. This codes for CASTPRIGDPKETQYF. The full variable domain, with the rest looked up from reference TRBV5-4 and TRBJ2-5, is ETGVTQSPTHLIKTRGQQVTLRCSSQSGHNTVSWYQQALGQGPQFIFQYYREEENGRGNFPPRFSGLQFPNYSSELNVNALELDDSALYLCASTPRIGDPKETQYFGPGTRLLVL.

This clone was seen once. The rearrangement links TRBV14 to TRBJ1-3, with TRBD1 as a possible D gene (5 bases). CDR1 and CDR2 from the germline V gene are SGHDN and FVKESK. Trimming took 4 bases from V and 0 from J, leaving 13 bases between them. The CDR3 spans 16 residues. CDR3 sequence: CASSRQTHSSGNTIYF. As DNA, the CDR3 is TGTGCCAGCAGCCGACAGACCCATAGCTCTGGAAACACCATATATTTT. Supplemented by reference TRBV14 and TRBJ1-3, the full variable domain reads EAGVTQFPSHSVIEKGQTVTLRCDPISGHDNLYWYRRVMGKEIKFLLHFVKESKQDESGMPNNRFLAERTGGTYSTLKVQPAELEDSGVYFCASSRQTHSSGNTIYFGEGSWLTVV.

The chain employs TRBV18 and TRBJ2-4; D not resolved. This CDR3 is built from 18 residues. Trimming left V 0 bases short and J 0 bases short, with 15 bases between. Germline CDR1 reads KGHSH; CDR2 reads LQKENI. The DNA for the CDR3 is TGTGCCAGCTCACCACCCGGTATGTCAAGACTAGCCAAAAACATTCAGTACTTC. Protein: CASSPPGMSRLAKNIQYF.

The CDR3 region is CASSVLDRGSGNTIYF. CDR3 nucleotide sequence: TGTGCCAGCAGCGTACTGGACAGGGGGTCCGGAAACACCATATATTTT. The gene calls are TRBV9 and TRBJ1-3, with 10 bases matching TRBD1. Germline CDR1 is SGDLS and CDR2 is YYNGEE. V dropped 1 base and J dropped 4; count of bases not matched to a gene: 5. This CDR3 has 16 amino acids.

The chain employs TRBV21-1 and TRBJ2-5; TRBD2 reflects the table's D call only, with no check against the DNA. TRBV21-1 has pseudogene status. The CDR3 consists of 16 residues. DNA of the CDR3: TGTGCCAGCAGCAAAGAACTACTCCTAAACCAAGAGACCCAGTACTTC. It yields the protein CASSKELLLNQETQYF.

This clone was found once. The chain recombines TRBV14 with TRBJ2-3; tentatively, D is TRBD1 (7 bases). CDR1 SGHDN and CDR2 FVKESK come from the germline V gene. V was clipped by 0 bases and J by 3 bases, with 16 bases between them. This CDR3 is built from 17 residues. CDR3 region: CASSQDVGGGGTDTQYF. CDR3 bases: TGTGCCAGCAGCCAAGATGTTGGAGGGGGCGGGACAGATACGCAGTATTTT.

The chain employs TRBV28 and TRBJ1-1, with a weak D call TRBD1 (6 bases). The CDR3 loop spans 12 amino acids. Germline V CDR1 and CDR2: MDHEN, SYDVKM. V lost 8 bases and J lost 9, with 16 bases in between. The CDR3 coding sequence is TGTGCCAGCCGCCCCCGGGACACCCAAGCTTTCTTT. It translates to CASRPRDTQAFF. Based on the CDR3 plus reference TRBV28 and TRBJ1-1, the full variable domain is DVKVTQSSRYLVKRTGEKVFLECVQDMDHENMFWYRQDPGLGLRLIYFSYDVKMKEKGDIPEGYSVSREKKERFSLILESASTNQTSMYLCASRPRDTQAFFGQGTRLTVV.

V and J are TRBV19 and TRBJ2-5; perhaps TRBD2 as D (6 bases). V gave up 5 bases and J gave up 4 bases, with 14 bases separating them. The CDR3 length is 14 residues. CDR1 LNHDA and CDR2 SQIVND come from the germline V gene (reference sequence). The CDR3 DNA sequence: TGTGCCAGTAGTGTACGGGCGGGACGAGAGACCCAGTACTTC. As protein: CASSVRAGRETQYF.

The V and J genes are TRBV5-6 and TRBJ1-5; TRBD1 matches at 10 bases. J was trimmed by 1 base and V by 4 bases; bases with no gene match: 2. The CDR3 sequence is 15 residues long. The germline V gene has CDR1 SGHDT and CDR2 YYEEEE. The CDR3 nucleotides read TGTGCCAGCAGCCGGGACAGGGGAAGCAATCAGCCCCAGCATTTT. Protein product: CASSRDRGSNQPQHF.

The chain employs TRBV30 and TRBJ1-5, with D possibly being TRBD1 (6 bases). Germline loops: CDR1 GTSNPN, CDR2 SVGIG (reference sequence). The CDR3 has 14 residues. V was cut by 2 bases and J by 7 bases, with 15 bases left in between. This CDR3 reads CAWSSGVLWQPQHF. As DNA, the CDR3 is TGTGCCTGGAGTTCAGGGGTATTATGGCAGCCCCAGCATTTT.

The chain links TRBV4-1 to TRBJ1-3; D gene ambiguous. Per germline, CDR1 MGHRA and CDR2 YSYEKL. V dropped 2 bases and J dropped 0 bases, with 20 bases sitting between them. The CDR3 covers 19 residues. As DNA, the CDR3 is TGCGCCAGCAGCCAACGCCCCTTGAGTCTGCCTAGCTCTGGAAACACCATATATTTT. Encoded protein: CASSQRPLSLPSSGNTIYF.

This chain links TRBV2 with TRBJ2-2; a weak D match, TRBD1 (5 bases). Trimming removed 4 bases at V and 3 bases at J, with 12 bases between. Germline V gene lookup returns CDR1 SNHLY and CDR2 FYNNEI. There are 15 residues in the CDR3. The CDR3 protein is CASSVRRVHTGELFF. CDR3 DNA: TGTGCCAGCAGTGTTCGCAGGGTACACACCGGGGAGCTGTTTTTT.

A single count supports this clone. This chain links TRBV19 with TRBJ1-1; D ambiguous. CDR1 LNHDA and CDR2 SQIVND come from the germline V gene (reference sequence). The length of the CDR3 is 14 residues. The V end lost 5 bases, the J end lost 5 bases, and 15 bases lay between the germline ends. The CDR3 loop is CASSVGIRRTEAFF. The CDR3 DNA sequence: TGTGCCAGTAGTGTCGGGATCCGGAGGACTGAAGCTTTCTTT.

The chain uses TRBV12-3 or TRBV12-4 and TRBJ1-2; D remains ambiguous. V lost 6 bases to trimming and J lost 8 bases, with 13 bases between them. The CDR3 is 12 residues long. The CDR3 spells CASSQNMEGYTF. CDR3 DNA sequence: TGTGCCAGCAGCCAAAACATGGAGGGCTACACCTTC.